This TCR beta chain came from a study of blood T cell repertoires in COVID-19. Study background: The United States, Italy and Spain provided the acute and convalescent COVID-19 samples. The analysed material was cDNA or gDNA that came from T cells, B-cell-depleted T cells, or PBMCs.

With V trimmed by 7 bases and J by 4 bases, 6 bases remained unmatched. CDR1 SGDLS and CDR2 YYNGEE come from the germline V gene. CDR3 length equals 13 residues. It was during active infection that Seattle patients were enrolled and then longitudinally followed. The table came from immunoSEQ multiplex PCR; TCRdb's copy has only in-frame clones and leaves some out. There are around 82,000 clones in the sample; 86% occur only once, and approximately 6.3% lies in the top ten. This chain links TRBV9 with TRBJ2-3, with TRBD2 matching 7 bases. This receptor was taken from an elderly man with COVID-19, enrolled during active disease. Sequencing was done on a sample of peripheral blood. CDR3 bases: TGTGCCAGCGGACTAGGAACCTCAGATACGCAGTATTTT. It is translated as CASGLGTSDTQYF.